This TCR beta chain was documented in a study of human T cells and chemical hapten exposure. Study details: Patients, mostly women, had alopecia areata, alopecia totalis or alopecia universalis. Regarding the study as a whole: Alopecia was present in the donors, so their immune response may differ from healthy people's.

A few counts support this clonotype. Its target is unknown. Compared with germline, one end of the junction differs, possibly owing to a read error. Library construction involved attaching unique molecular identifiers to individual cDNA molecules, which allowed quantitative, reproducible TCR counting. TCRdb re-analysed the RACE reads in MiXCR, keeping a single row per CDR3 protein. The data show tens of thousands of distinct CDR3 sequences, 9.5% to 10% seen once. CDR1 is SEHNR, CDR2 FQNEAQ, per germline (reference sequence). This CDR3 is built from 11 residues. The sample's time point: patch test 2, 6 weeks after DPC sensitization. This sample's treatment: therapeutic diphenylcyclopropenone sensitization with weekly scalp DPC. Total RNA was isolated from whole blood that had not been fractionated.

V gene TRBV7-9 combines with J gene TRBJ2-2; no firm D call. Specimen: whole blood, collected in connection with sensitization to the hapten diphenylcyclopropenone (DPC). The TCR was taken from a woman in her twenties or thirties with alopecia areata. Some clones in this sample may be carry-over from other donors' samples. The CDR3: CASSSSRELFF. DNA of the CDR3: TGTGCAAGCAGCTCCAGCCGGGAGCTGTTTTTT.